One and the same sample provided the 24 T cell receptor beta chains below, sequenced in a study of Graves' ophthalmopathy and Graves' hyperthyroidism. RNA transcripts were the template, and TCR beta CDR3 regions were amplified from them. RT-PCR was first run with HTBI primers, then multiplex PCR in a second round. Using its own MiXCR run on the multiplex PCR reads, TCRdb lists one record per CDR3 protein. The sample records 580,000 or so distinct CDR3 sequences, 39% being singletons. Material: peripheral blood or thyroid tissue (not recorded which). The receptors shown here come from an adult man with Graves' hyperthyroidism.

Many counts were recorded for this clonotype. The chain combines TRBV27 with TRBJ2-7; unclear D gene. V dropped 1 base and J dropped 1 base, with 11 bases sitting between them. CDR1 and CDR2 (germline): MNHEY, SMNVEV (reference sequence). CDR3 length: 15 residues. DNA of the CDR3: TGTGCCAGCAGTTTATATCCAGACGTGTCCTACGAGCAGTACTTC. Translating gives CASSLYPDVSYEQYF.

This clonotype was seen repeatedly, ten times or more. The junction differs from germline at one of its ends, possibly a read error. This rearrangement joins TRBV7-7 to TRBJ1-5, with 7 bases lining up with TRBD1. The CDR3 loop spans 16 amino acids. Germline lookup yields CDR1 SSHAT and CDR2 FNYEAQ (reference sequence). CDR3 DNA sequence: TGTGCTAGCAGTTCCGGGACAGCATATAGCAATCAGCCCCAGCATTTT. Protein sequence: CASSSGTAYSNQPQHF.

This clonotype was seen a single time. No conserved phenylalanine or tryptophan is present at the end of the CDR3, so a read error is the likely explanation. The rearrangement joins TRBV7-9 to TRBJ2-7; D is perhaps TRBD1 or TRBD2 (5 bases each). Trimming cost V 5 bases and J 2 bases, with 13 bases left between them. From germline, CDR1 is SEHNR and CDR2 FQNEAQ (reference sequence). This CDR3 has 14 amino acids. The CDR3 is CASSLGTGPYEQYL. Here the CDR3 DNA reads TGTGCCAGCAGCCTGGGGACGGGCCCCTACGAGCAGTACCTC.

The chain joins TRBV29-1 to TRBJ2-1; 7 bases are shared with TRBD1. This CDR3 spans 14 amino acids. CDR1 is SQVTM and CDR2 is ANQGSEA in the germline V gene. Losses at the gene ends were 0 bases for V and 1 base for J; bases not matched to a gene: 0. In nucleotides, the CDR3 is TGCAGCGTTGAAGACAGGGGGTCCTACAATGAGCAGTTCTTC. Translation: CSVEDRGSYNEQFF.

The CDR3 DNA is TGCAGTGCTAGTTTGGGGGGCGCGGTCGGCTACACCTTC. As protein: CSASLGGAVGYTF. The gene calls are TRBV20-1 and TRBJ1-2, with a possible D match to TRBD1 (6 bases). The germline gives CDR1 DFQATT, CDR2 SNEGSKA (reference sequence). The CDR3 totals 13 residues. V dropped 3 bases and J dropped 8 bases, with 16 bases sitting between them.

There are a few counts of this clonotype. With a much larger clone just one base away, this may be a read error. This CDR3 fails to terminate in the conserved phenylalanine or tryptophan, so it likely reflects a read error. V and J are TRBV20-1 and TRBJ1-5; tentatively, D is TRBD1 (5 bases). There are 14 residues in the CDR3. CDR1 DFQATT and CDR2 SNEGSKA come from the germline V gene (reference sequence). The ends were cut back, 3 bases at V and 0 bases at J, with 9 bases in the middle. As DNA, the CDR3 is TGCAGTGCTAGTTCAGGGTATAGCAATCAGCCCCAGCATCTT. Protein: CSASSGYSNQPQHL.

V gene TRBV6-5 combines with J gene TRBJ2-5, with D maybe TRBD2 (6 bases). In germline, CDR1 is MNHEY, CDR2 SVGAGI. The V gene lost 2 bases and the J gene lost 4 bases, with 17 bases spanning the gap. The CDR3 runs 16 residues. The CDR3 DNA is TGTGCCAGCAGTTACGTAGGCCCGTACGGGGGAGAGACCCAGTACTTC. Its translation: CASSYVGPYGGETQYF.

The V gene is TRBV6-8, the J gene TRBJ2-7; 9 positions agree with TRBD2. Per the germline V gene, CDR1 is MNHGY and CDR2 is SAAAGT. This CDR3 has 16 residues. V gave up 0 bases and J gave up 3 bases; unmatched junction bases: 6. The CDR3 is CASSYSNFSGGYEQYF. CDR3 nucleotide sequence: TGTGCCAGCAGTTACTCGAACTTTAGCGGGGGCTACGAGCAGTACTTC.

The rearrangement uses TRBV30 and TRBJ1-1, with D perhaps matching TRBD1 (5 bases). Trimming pared 3 bases from V and 3 bases from J, leaving 20 bases between. CDR1 is GTSNPN and CDR2 is SVGIG in the germline V gene (reference sequence). The CDR3 is 16 residues long. This chain's CDR3 is CAWSSWGSRQDTEAFF. The CDR3 DNA follows: TGTGCCTGGAGCTCATGGGGGTCACGGCAAGACACTGAAGCTTTCTTT.

The V gene is TRBV29-1, the J gene TRBJ2-2; no firm D call. Germline V gives CDR1 SQVTM, CDR2 ANQGSEA. The germline V and J ends were trimmed by 4 bases and 0 bases, with 9 bases remaining between them. The CDR3 runs to 14 residues. As DNA, the CDR3 is TGCAGCGTTGCGTCGGTCGCGAACACCGGGGAGCTGTTTTTT. Translation gives CSVASVANTGELFF.

V is TRBV6-5 and J is TRBJ2-7, with 10 bases fitting TRBD2. CDR3 length: 14 residues. CDR1 MNHEY and CDR2 SVGAGI come from the germline V gene. V lost 8 bases and J lost 6; bases outside the gene matches: 10. CDR3: CASRDSGGAPEQYF. The CDR3 DNA follows: TGTGCCAGCCGGGACAGCGGGGGGGCCCCCGAGCAGTACTTC.

The gene calls are TRBV6-5 and TRBJ1-2; weak D call: TRBD1 (5 bases). Looked up from germline, CDR1 is MNHEY and CDR2 is SVGAGI. Trimming cost V 2 bases and J 3 bases, with 13 bases left between them. The CDR3 sequence is 15 residues long. CDR3 protein: CASSYGGGRDYGYTF. In DNA, the CDR3 is TGTGCCAGCAGTTACGGGGGGGGTAGGGACTATGGCTACACCTTC.

This clonotype was recorded many times. The rearrangement joins TRBV11-2 to TRBJ2-5, with D perhaps matching TRBD1 (6 bases). CDR3 length equals 15 residues. Trimming shortened V by 0 bases and J by 7 bases, and 15 bases separated the two germline ends. Germline assignment: CDR1 SGHAT and CDR2 FQNNGV. CDR3 in DNA: TGTGCCAGCAGCTTAGAGCCTGGGGGCAGGGGGACCCAGTACTTC. Translation: CASSLEPGGRGTQYF.

This clonotype came up a few times. A much more abundant neighbour one base away suggests this may be a read error. The CDR3 region is CAGSALPGTEAFF. CDR3 DNA: TGTGCCGGCAGTGCCTTACCCGGCACTGAAGCTTTCTTT. The chain uses TRBV2 and TRBJ1-1; D is uncertain. The CDR3 sequence is 13 residues long. Germline V gene sequence: CDR1 SNHLY, CDR2 FYNNEI.

The table lists this clonotype with many counts. At one boundary the junction diverges from the germline segment, which might be a read error. The chain links TRBV7-7 to TRBJ2-7; no firm D call. Germline V gene lookup returns CDR1 SSHAT and CDR2 FNYEAQ (reference sequence). The CDR3 covers 13 residues. The DNA of the CDR3 is TGTGCTAGCAGCTTAGACCTCGACTACGAGCAGTACTTC. This translates into CASSLDLDYEQYF. The whole variable domain, remainder taken from reference TRBV7-7 and TRBJ2-7, is GAGVSQSPRYKVTKRGQDVTLRCDPISSHATLYWYQQALGQGPEFLTYFNYEAQPDKSGLPSDRFSAERPEGSISTLTIQRTEQRDSAMYRCASSLDLDYEQYFGPGTRLTVT.

The J gene is TRBJ2-3, the V gene TRBV20-1; 9 bases fit TRBD2. This CDR3 spans 16 amino acids. CDR1 DFQATT and CDR2 SNEGSKA come from the germline V gene (reference sequence). Germline trimming cut 0 bases from V and 4 bases from J; bases unmatched to any gene: 8. As DNA, the CDR3 is TGCAGTGCTAGAGATTTAGCGGGAGAGAAGGCAGATACGCAGTATTTT. Protein sequence: CSARDLAGEKADTQYF.

In its sample, this clonotype was seen many times. The chain joins TRBV4-1 to TRBJ1-6, with D uncertain. V gave up 4 bases and J gave up 10 bases, with 20 bases separating them. The V gene's germline CDR1 is MGHRA and CDR2 YSYEKL. The CDR3 is 16 amino acids. CDR3 DNA sequence: TGCGCCAGCAGCCCGGCGGGCGGGTTTGGCAGCTCACCCCTCCACTTT. As protein: CASSPAGGFGSSPLHF.

The chain uses TRBV7-3 and TRBJ2-3, with 7 bases aligning to TRBD2. The CDR3 is 15 amino acids. V dropped 2 bases and J dropped 3; count of bases not matched to a gene: 5. Germline CDR1 reads SGHTA; CDR2 reads FQGTGA. Written as DNA, the CDR3 is TGTGCCAGCAGCTTAGGACTAGTTTCGACAGATACGCAGTATTTT. Translating it yields CASSLGLVSTDTQYF. The entire variable domain, with the rest obtained from reference TRBV7-3 and TRBJ2-3, is as follows: GAGVSQTPSNKVTEKGKYVELRCDPISGHTALYWYRQSLGQGPEFLIYFQGTGAADDSGLPNDRFFAVRPEGSVSTLKIQRTERGDSAVYLCASSLGLVSTDTQYFGPGTRLTVL.

This clonotype was counted at least ten times. The chain joins TRBV5-4 to TRBJ1-6; D might be TRBD1 (6 bases). The V end was cut by 4 bases, the J end by 9 bases, with 11 bases between. Germline CDR1 SGHNT, CDR2 YYREEE (reference sequence). This CDR3 region has 13 residues. DNA for the CDR3: TGTGCCAGCAGCCTATCAGGGGCTTCACCCCTCCACTTT. It translates to CASSLSGASPLHF.

The V call is TRBV29-1, the J call TRBJ2-7, with D unresolved. CDR1 and CDR2 from the germline V gene are SQVTM and ANQGSEA. CDR3 length: 13 residues. Trimming cost V 4 bases and J 2 bases, with 12 bases left between them. CDR3 sequence (DNA): TGCAGCGTTGGCTGGGCGGTGACCTACGAGCAGTACTTC. This codes for CSVGWAVTYEQYF.

For this clonotype: A much larger clone sits a single nucleotide away, making a read error possible. This chain uses TRBV6-2 or TRBV6-3 with TRBJ1-2; perhaps TRBD1 as D (5 bases). The CDR3 is 12 amino acids. V was pared by 4 bases and J by 5 bases, with 8 bases between. The germline V gene has CDR1 MNHEY and CDR2 SVGEGT. CDR3 in amino acids: CASSSRQYGYTF. CDR3 sequence (DNA): TGTGCCAGCAGTTCCCGACAGTATGGCTACACCTTC.

The chain uses TRBV10-3 and TRBJ1-4; TRBD1 is a possible D gene (6 bases). This CDR3 has 14 residues. In germline, CDR1 is ENHRY, CDR2 SYGVKD. The V end was cut by 6 bases, the J end by 10 bases, with 18 bases between. The CDR3, as DNA: TGTGCCATCAGATTAACAGGGTCCTCTGGAAAACTGTTTTTT. Translated: CAIRLTGSSGKLFF.

This clonotype was seen repeatedly, ten times or more. This chain joins TRBV20-1 and TRBJ2-7; TRBD2 is a possible D gene (7 bases). The CDR3 consists of 15 residues. V dropped 5 bases and J dropped 4 bases, with 21 bases sitting between them. The V gene's germline CDR1 is DFQATT and CDR2 SNEGSKA (reference sequence). The CDR3 reads CSAQEGGAQGYEQYF. The CDR3 nucleotides read TGCAGTGCTCAAGAGGGGGGGGCGCAGGGGTACGAGCAGTACTTC.

V gene TRBV7-2 combines with J gene TRBJ2-5, with D perhaps matching TRBD2 (8 bases). The CDR3 is made up of 16 amino acids. V was cut by 3 bases and J by 7 bases, with 21 bases left in between. The V gene's germline CDR1 is SGHTA and CDR2 FQGNSA. CDR3 loop: CASSFGAGEGARTQYF. CDR3 bases: TGTGCCAGCAGCTTCGGAGCGGGAGAGGGGGCAAGGACCCAGTACTTC. The full variable domain, completed using reference TRBV7-2 and TRBJ2-5, is GAGVSQSPSNKVTEKGKDVELRCDPISGHTALYWYRQSLGQGLEFLIYFQGNSAPDKSGLPSDRFSAERTGGSVSTLTIQRTQQEDSAVYLCASSFGAGEGARTQYFGPGTRLLVL.